The 7 T cell receptor beta chains presented below share a single source sample, sequenced in a study of blood T cells in healthy people across ages. Together with a sample-barcoded 5' primer, a J-beta primer mix was included in a second PCR lasting roughly 6 to 12 cycles. TCRdb re-called the 5' RACE reads with MiXCR, one entry per CDR3 protein. The sample holds 850,000 to 1,300,000 distinct CDR3 sequences, less than 50% seen once. The sequenced sample was blood. Every receptor here comes from a woman aged 60-75 years in good health.

The chain couples TRBV2 to TRBJ2-5; 16 bases match TRBD2. J was trimmed by 5 bases and V by 5 bases; bases with no gene match: 11. Germline V CDR1 and CDR2: SNHLY, FYNNEI. The CDR3 runs to 18 residues. This CDR3 is CASSLNLGLAGGEETQYF. The CDR3 bases are TGTGCCAGCAGTCTTAACCTGGGACTAGCGGGAGGGGAGGAGACCCAGTACTTC.

This clonotype was counted a single time. The chain links TRBV3-1 to TRBJ1-2; 7 bases match TRBD1. The V gene end was trimmed by 2 bases and the J gene end by 6 bases; junction bases not matched to a gene: 9. Germline V gene lookup returns CDR1 LGHDT and CDR2 YNNKEL (reference sequence). The CDR3 contains 15 residues. As DNA, the CDR3 is TGTGCCAGCAGCCAAAACCCCGGCAGGGGGAATGGCTACACCTTC. It codes for CASSQNPGRGNGYTF.

This clonotype has just a few counts. Here the CDR3 DNA reads TGTGCCAGCAGTCGGACAGGGCGAGGGGGGGAGACCCAGTACTTC. Encoded protein: CASSRTGRGGETQYF. The chain employs TRBV12-3 or TRBV12-4 and TRBJ2-5; 8 nucleotides align to TRBD1. The J segment lost 5 bases and the V segment lost 5 bases, leaving 10 bases of the junction unmatched. The CDR3 has 15 amino acids.

This clonotype was detected once. This rearrangement joins TRBV15 to TRBJ2-3, with TRBD2 identical over 8 bases. The germline V gene has CDR1 LNHNV and CDR2 YYDKDF (reference sequence). The length of the CDR3 is 19 residues. V shed 3 bases, J shed 2 bases, and the junction held 16 bases outside the gene matches. CDR3 in amino acids: CATSSLQGLAGRFTDTQYF. The CDR3 DNA is TGTGCCACCAGCAGCCTCCAGGGGCTAGCGGGCCGCTTCACAGATACGCAGTATTTT.

About this clonotype: At one end the junction does not follow the germline gene, possibly because of a read error. The chain combines TRBV6-1 with TRBJ2-7, with D possibly being TRBD1 or TRBD2 (5 bases each). The germline V gene encodes CDR1 MNHNS and CDR2 SASEGT. The CDR3 has 17 amino acids. The CDR3 DNA sequence: TGTACCAGCAGCCCTCTTCAAGGGCTGACGGGACCCTACGAGCAGTACTTC. It translates to CTSSPLQGLTGPYEQYF.

This clonotype has just a few counts. V usage is TRBV7-8 and J usage is TRBJ2-5, with 10 bases fitting TRBD2. The germline V gene encodes CDR1 SGHVS and CDR2 FQNEAQ. The CDR3 consists of 18 residues. J gave up 3 bases and V 2 bases, and 12 bases lay outside the gene matches. Written as DNA, the CDR3 is TGTGCCAGCAGCTTATATCAAGTGCTAGCGGGAGTGGAAGAGACCCAGTACTTC. It codes for CASSLYQVLAGVEETQYF.

The V gene is TRBV29-1, the J gene TRBJ2-3; unclear D gene. This CDR3 has 12 residues. Trimming shortened V by 1 base and J by 5 bases, and 7 bases separated the two germline ends. Per germline, CDR1 SQVTM and CDR2 ANQGSEA. The CDR3 here is CSVEGVRDTQYF. In DNA form, the CDR3 reads TGCAGCGTTGAAGGGGTCAGAGATACGCAGTATTTT.